These 13 T cell receptor beta chains originate from one sample sequenced in a study of CD8 T cells in Susac syndrome. A quantity of roughly 0.5 to 1 ug RNA underwent reverse transcription using random hexamers. One entry per CDR3 protein results from TCRdb running MiXCR on the immunoSEQ multiplex PCR reads. The data show roughly 200,000 distinct CDR3 sequences, with roughly 95% seen just once and around 0.09% held by the top ten. Sequenced material: CD4+ T cells from PBMCs. Every receptor here comes from a human donor with multiple sclerosis.

The gene calls are TRBV3-1 and TRBJ1-1; D gene ambiguous. Trimming shortened V by 1 base and J by 7 bases, and 7 bases separated the two germline ends. The CDR3 sequence is 12 residues long. Germline assignment: CDR1 LGHDT and CDR2 YNNKEL (reference sequence). CDR3 sequence reads: CASSQARDEAFF. DNA of the CDR3: TGTGCCAGCAGCCAAGCGAGGGATGAAGCTTTCTTT. The whole variable domain, remainder taken from reference TRBV3-1 and TRBJ1-1, is DTAVSQTPKYLVTQMGNDKSIKCEQNLGHDTMYWYKQDSKKFLKIMFSYNNKELIINETVPNRFSPKSPDKAHLNLHINSLELGDSAVYFCASSQARDEAFFGQGTRLTVV.

The sample holds one count of this clonotype. V usage is TRBV5-1 and J usage is TRBJ2-1; possible D gene TRBD2, 5 bases. The CDR3 runs to 16 residues. Trimming stripped 0 bases from V and 1 base from J, with 11 bases between. Germline V lookup: CDR1 SGHRS, CDR2 YFSETQ. The CDR3 sequence: CASSLDSGGSYNEQFF. Here the CDR3 DNA reads TGCGCCAGCAGCTTGGATTCTGGCGGGTCCTACAATGAGCAGTTCTTC.

V gene TRBV7-9 combines with J gene TRBJ2-1; 12 nucleotides agree with TRBD1. Losses at the gene ends were 5 bases for V and 5 bases for J; bases not matched to a gene: 13. Germline V gene sequence: CDR1 SEHNR, CDR2 FQNEAQ (reference sequence). The CDR3 totals 18 residues. CDR3 sequence: CASSHRFGGQGAHNEQFF. The CDR3 DNA reads as TGTGCCAGCAGCCATAGATTCGGGGGACAGGGGGCCCACAATGAGCAGTTCTTC. Drawing the rest from reference TRBV7-9 and TRBJ2-1, the complete variable domain is DTGVSQNPRHKITKRGQNVTFRCDPISEHNRLYWYRQTLGQGPEFLTYFQNEAQLEKSRLLSDRFSAERPKGSFSTLEIQRTEQGDSAMYLCASSHRFGGQGAHNEQFFGPGTRLTVL.

The chain links TRBV30 to TRBJ2-2, with 8 bases lining up with TRBD1. J was trimmed by 8 bases and V by 7 bases; bases with no gene match: 9. This CDR3 is 13 amino acids long. Germline CDR1 reads GTSNPN; CDR2 reads SVGIG (reference sequence). Here the CDR3 DNA reads TGTGCCTCTTCGACAGGGGTACGAGGGGAGCTGTTTTTT. It codes for CASSTGVRGELFF.

This rearrangement joins TRBV12-3 or TRBV12-4 to TRBJ1-5; D is unclear. The CDR3 totals 14 residues. Trimming pared 4 bases from V and 0 bases from J, leaving 7 bases between. The DNA of the CDR3 is TGTGCCAGCAGTTCCTCCTATAGCAATCAGCCCCAGCATTTT. As protein: CASSSSYSNQPQHF.

The chain uses TRBV7-6 and TRBJ2-7; 10 nucleotides align to TRBD1. This CDR3 comprises 14 residues. Germline lookup yields CDR1 SGHVS and CDR2 FNYEAQ. V dropped 5 bases and J dropped 8; count of bases not matched to a gene: 9. CDR3 sequence reads: CASSPTDRGSQQYF. In DNA form, the CDR3 reads TGTGCCAGCAGCCCTACGGACAGGGGGTCGCAGCAGTACTTC.

This clonotype was detected only once. CDR3 DNA: TGCAGTGCCACCCCTCCCCCAGCACACACTGAAGCTTTCTTT. Its translation is CSATPPPAHTEAFF. The chain joins TRBV20-1 to TRBJ1-1; D unresolved. This CDR3 has 14 amino acids. The germline gives CDR1 DFQATT, CDR2 SNEGSKA (reference sequence). V lost 6 bases and J lost 3, with 17 bases in between.

This clonotype was detected once. The chain uses TRBV4-1 and TRBJ2-2; D perhaps matches TRBD1 (6 bases). The V gene's germline CDR1 is MGHRA and CDR2 YSYEKL. CDR3 size: 18 residues. V was cut by 0 bases and J by 5 bases, with 19 bases left in between. The CDR3 sequence: CASSQDRTAQDSTGELFF. The CDR3 DNA sequence: TGCGCCAGCAGCCAAGACCGGACAGCCCAGGACTCGACCGGGGAGCTGTTTTTT.

The V and J genes are TRBV3-1 and TRBJ2-7; the match to TRBD2 covers 10 bases. Germline V lookup: CDR1 LGHDT, CDR2 YNNKEL (reference sequence). J gave up 3 bases and V 1 base, and 3 bases lay outside the gene matches. This CDR3 spans 15 amino acids. The CDR3 region is CASSQVAGGLYEQYF. CDR3 bases: TGTGCCAGCAGCCAAGTAGCGGGGGGCCTCTACGAGCAGTACTTC.

V and J are TRBV14 and TRBJ1-2; a weak D match, TRBD1 (6 bases). V was cut by 3 bases and J by 6 bases, with 17 bases left in between. The CDR3 loop spans 15 amino acids. From germline, CDR1 is SGHDN and CDR2 FVKESK. CDR3 residues: CASSHDGLRGHGYTF. The CDR3 DNA reads as TGTGCCAGCAGCCACGACGGGTTGCGGGGGCATGGCTACACCTTC.

J is TRBJ2-2 and V is TRBV3-1; tentative D call: TRBD2 (6 bases). The CDR3 is made up of 16 amino acids. V lost 5 bases, J lost 0 bases, and 13 bases lay in between. Germline V gene lookup returns CDR1 LGHDT and CDR2 YNNKEL (reference sequence). This chain's CDR3 is CASSTRRVPNTGELFF. As DNA, the CDR3 is TGTGCCAGCAGCACCCGGAGGGTCCCGAACACCGGGGAGCTGTTTTTT.

On this clonotype: The limits of the CDR3 on the DNA are not certain, so only TCRdb's listed CDR3 is given. This CDR3 reads CASSFFGQDTDTQYF. The V gene is TRBV5-1, the J gene TRBJ2-3; the table's D call of TRBD1 was not tested on the DNA. Germline V gene lookup returns CDR1 SGHRS and CDR2 YFSETQ. The CDR3 is 15 residues long, ends included.

The chain employs TRBV9 and TRBJ1-1; D is ambiguous. The germline V gene has CDR1 SGDLS and CDR2 YYNGEE. V lost 0 bases and J lost 5, with 8 bases in between. CDR3 size: 13 residues. CDR3 nucleotides: TGTGCCAGCAGCGTAGCGGCGGATACTGAAGCTTTCTTT. Its translation is CASSVAADTEAFF.